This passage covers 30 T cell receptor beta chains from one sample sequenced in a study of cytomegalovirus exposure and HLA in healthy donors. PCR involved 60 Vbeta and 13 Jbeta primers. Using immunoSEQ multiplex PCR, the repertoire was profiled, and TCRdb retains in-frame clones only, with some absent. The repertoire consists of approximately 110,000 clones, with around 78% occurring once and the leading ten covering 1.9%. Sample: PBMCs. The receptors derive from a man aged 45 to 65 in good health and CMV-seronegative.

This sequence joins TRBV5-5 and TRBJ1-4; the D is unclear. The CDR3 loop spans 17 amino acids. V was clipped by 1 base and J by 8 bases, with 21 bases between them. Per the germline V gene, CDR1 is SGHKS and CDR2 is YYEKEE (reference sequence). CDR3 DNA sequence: TGTGCCAGCAGCTTGAGTGCGATCCGGGTCTTGGAAGAAAAACTGTTTTTT. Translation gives CASSLSAIRVLEEKLFF.

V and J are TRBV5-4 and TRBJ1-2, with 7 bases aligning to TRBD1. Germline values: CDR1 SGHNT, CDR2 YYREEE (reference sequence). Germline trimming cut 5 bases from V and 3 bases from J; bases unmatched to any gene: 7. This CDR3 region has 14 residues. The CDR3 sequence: CASSPRGRDYGYTF. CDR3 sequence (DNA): TGTGCCAGCAGTCCTAGGGGGCGCGACTATGGCTACACCTTC.

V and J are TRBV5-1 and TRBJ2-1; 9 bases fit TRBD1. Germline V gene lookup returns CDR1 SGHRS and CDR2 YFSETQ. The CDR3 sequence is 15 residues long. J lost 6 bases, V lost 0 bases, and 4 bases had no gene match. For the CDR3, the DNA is TGCGCCAGCAGCTTGGGGGACAGGGAAAGCAATGAGCAGTTCTTC. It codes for CASSLGDRESNEQFF.

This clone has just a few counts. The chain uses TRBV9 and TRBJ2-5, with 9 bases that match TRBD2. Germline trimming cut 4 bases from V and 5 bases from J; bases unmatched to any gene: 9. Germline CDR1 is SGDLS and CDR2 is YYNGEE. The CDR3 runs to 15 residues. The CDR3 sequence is CASSPSAGTSETQYF. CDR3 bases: TGTGCCAGCAGCCCATCTGCTGGGACTAGCGAGACCCAGTACTTC.

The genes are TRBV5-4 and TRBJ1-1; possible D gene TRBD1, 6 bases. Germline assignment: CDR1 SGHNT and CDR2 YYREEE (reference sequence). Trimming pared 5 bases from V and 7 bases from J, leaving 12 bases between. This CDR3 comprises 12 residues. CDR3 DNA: TGTGCCAGCAGTCAACAGGGCATTGAAGCTTTCTTT. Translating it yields CASSQQGIEAFF.

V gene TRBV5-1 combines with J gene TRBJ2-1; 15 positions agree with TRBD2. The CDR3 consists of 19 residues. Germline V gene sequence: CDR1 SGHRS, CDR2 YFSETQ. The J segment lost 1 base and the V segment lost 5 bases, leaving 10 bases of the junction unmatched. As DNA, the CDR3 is TGCGCCAGCAGTTTCCAGGGACTAGCGGGGGGAACTTCCTACAATGAGCAGTTCTTC. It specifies CASSFQGLAGGTSYNEQFF.

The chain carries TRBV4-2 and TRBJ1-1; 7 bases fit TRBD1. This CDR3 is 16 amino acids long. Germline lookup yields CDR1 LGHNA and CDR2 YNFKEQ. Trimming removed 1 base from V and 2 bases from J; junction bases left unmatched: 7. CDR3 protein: CASSQVAGGGNTEAFF. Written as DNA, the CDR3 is TGTGCCAGCAGCCAAGTCGCAGGGGGTGGAAACACTGAAGCTTTCTTT.

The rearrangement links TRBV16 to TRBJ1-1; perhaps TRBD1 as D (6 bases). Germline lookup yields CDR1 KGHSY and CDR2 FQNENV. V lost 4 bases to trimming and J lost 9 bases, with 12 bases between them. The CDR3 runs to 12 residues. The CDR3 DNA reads TGTGCCAGCAGCCGATCCGGGACAAAAGCTTTCTTT. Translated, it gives CASSRSGTKAFF.

DNA of the CDR3: TGTGCCAGTAAAGGCAGACTCAATCAGCCCCAGCATTTT. This translates into CASKGRLNQPQHF. The rearrangement joins TRBV19 to TRBJ1-5; D is unresolved. Trimming took 7 bases from V and 3 from J, leaving 10 bases between them. Germline V gives CDR1 LNHDA, CDR2 SQIVND (reference sequence). CDR3 length: 13 amino acids.

The CDR3 nucleotides read TGTGCCAGGGCCTCCGGGAGGTCCTATAATTCACCCCTCCACTTT. Protein product: CARASGRSYNSPLHF. V is TRBV7-4 and J is TRBJ1-6; D is unclear. The CDR3 extends over 15 amino acids. Germline V gives CDR1 SGHVT, CDR2 SQSDAQ. The germline V and J ends were trimmed by 9 bases and 1 base, with 13 bases remaining between them.

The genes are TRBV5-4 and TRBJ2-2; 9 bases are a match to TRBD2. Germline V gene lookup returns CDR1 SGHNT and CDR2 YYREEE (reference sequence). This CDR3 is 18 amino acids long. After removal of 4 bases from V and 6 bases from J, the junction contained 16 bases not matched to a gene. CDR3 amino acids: CASSKSPGLAGLSGELFF. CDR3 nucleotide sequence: TGTGCCAGCAGCAAGAGTCCGGGTCTAGCGGGGCTATCCGGGGAGCTGTTTTTT.

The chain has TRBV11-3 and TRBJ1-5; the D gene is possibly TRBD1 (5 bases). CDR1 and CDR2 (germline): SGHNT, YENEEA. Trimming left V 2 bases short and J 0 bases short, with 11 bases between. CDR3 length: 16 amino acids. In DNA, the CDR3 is TGTGCCAGCAGCTTACCGACAGCTTATAGCAATCAGCCCCAGCATTTT. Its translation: CASSLPTAYSNQPQHF.

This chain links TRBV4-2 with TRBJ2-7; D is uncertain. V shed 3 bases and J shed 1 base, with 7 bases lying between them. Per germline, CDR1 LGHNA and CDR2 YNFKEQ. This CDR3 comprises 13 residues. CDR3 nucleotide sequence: TGTGCCAGCAGCCACCACGGTTCCTACGAGCAGTACTTC. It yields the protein CASSHHGSYEQYF.

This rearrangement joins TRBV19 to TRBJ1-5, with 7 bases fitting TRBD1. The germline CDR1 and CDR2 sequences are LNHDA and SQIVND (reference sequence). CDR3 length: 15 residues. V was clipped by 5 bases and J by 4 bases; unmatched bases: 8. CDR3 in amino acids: CASSPGGPGNQPQHF. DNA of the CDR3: TGTGCCAGTAGTCCAGGGGGTCCGGGGAATCAGCCCCAGCATTTT.

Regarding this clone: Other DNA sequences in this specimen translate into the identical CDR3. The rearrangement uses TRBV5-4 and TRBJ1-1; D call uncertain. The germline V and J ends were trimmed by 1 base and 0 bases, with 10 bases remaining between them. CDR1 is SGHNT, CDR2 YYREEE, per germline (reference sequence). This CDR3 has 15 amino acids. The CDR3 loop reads CASSLMGELNTEAFF. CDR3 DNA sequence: TGTGCCAGCAGCTTGATGGGCGAGCTGAACACTGAAGCTTTCTTT.

CDR3 in amino acids: CASSGAAGVAYEQYV. The DNA for the CDR3 is TGTGCCAGCAGTGGTGCGGCAGGGGTAGCCTACGAGCAGTACGTC. The rearrangement joins TRBV28 to TRBJ2-7, with D tentatively TRBD1 (6 bases). Germline CDR1 MDHEN, CDR2 SYDVKM. Deletions cut 5 bases from V and 2 bases from J, with 16 bases between. This CDR3 region has 15 residues.

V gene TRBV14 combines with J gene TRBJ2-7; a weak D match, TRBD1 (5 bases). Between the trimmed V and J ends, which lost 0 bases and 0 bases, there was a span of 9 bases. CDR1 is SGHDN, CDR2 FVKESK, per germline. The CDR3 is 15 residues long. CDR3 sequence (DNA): TGTGCCAGCAGCCAAGATTGGGGCCGCTCCTACGAGCAGTACTTC. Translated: CASSQDWGRSYEQYF. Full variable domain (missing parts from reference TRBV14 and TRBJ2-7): EAGVTQFPSHSVIEKGQTVTLRCDPISGHDNLYWYRRVMGKEIKFLLHFVKESKQDESGMPNNRFLAERTGGTYSTLKVQPAELEDSGVYFCASSQDWGRSYEQYFGPGTRLTVT.

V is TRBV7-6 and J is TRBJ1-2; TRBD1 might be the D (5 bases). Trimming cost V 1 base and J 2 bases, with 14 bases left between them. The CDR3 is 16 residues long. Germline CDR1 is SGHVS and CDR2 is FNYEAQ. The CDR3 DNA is TGTGCCAGCAGCTTAGAGGGTCGGCCAGGGAACTATGGCTACACCTTC. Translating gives CASSLEGRPGNYGYTF.

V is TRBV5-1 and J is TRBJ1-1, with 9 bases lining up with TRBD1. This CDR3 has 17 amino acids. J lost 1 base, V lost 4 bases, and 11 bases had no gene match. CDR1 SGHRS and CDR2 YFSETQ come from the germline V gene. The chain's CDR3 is CASSIGTGRSGNTEAFF. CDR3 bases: TGCGCCAGCAGCATCGGGACAGGGAGGTCCGGGAACACTGAAGCTTTCTTT.

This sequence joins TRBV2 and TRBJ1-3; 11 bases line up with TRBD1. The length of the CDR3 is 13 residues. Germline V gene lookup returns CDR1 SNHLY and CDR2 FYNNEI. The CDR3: CAGQGVNGNTIYF. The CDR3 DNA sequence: TGTGCGGGACAGGGGGTAAATGGAAACACCATATATTTT.

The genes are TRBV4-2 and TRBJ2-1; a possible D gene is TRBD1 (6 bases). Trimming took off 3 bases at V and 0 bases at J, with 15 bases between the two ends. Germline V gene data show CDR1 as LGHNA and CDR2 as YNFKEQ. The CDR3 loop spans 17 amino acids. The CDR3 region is CASSQRTQGISYNEQFF. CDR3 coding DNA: TGTGCCAGCAGCCAGAGAACCCAGGGGATCTCCTACAATGAGCAGTTCTTC.

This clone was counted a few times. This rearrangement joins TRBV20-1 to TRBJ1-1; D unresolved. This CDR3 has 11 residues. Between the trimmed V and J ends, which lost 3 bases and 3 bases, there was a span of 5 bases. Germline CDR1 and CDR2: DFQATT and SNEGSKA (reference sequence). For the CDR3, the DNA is TGCAGTGCTAGTCTTCACACTGAAGCTTTCTTT. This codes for CSASLHTEAFF.

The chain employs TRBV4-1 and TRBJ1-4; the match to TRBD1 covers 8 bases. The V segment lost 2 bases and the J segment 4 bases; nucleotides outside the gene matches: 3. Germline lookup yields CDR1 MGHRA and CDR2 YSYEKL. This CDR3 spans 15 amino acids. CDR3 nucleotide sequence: TGCGCCAGCAGCCAAACCGGACAGGGTAATGAAAAACTGTTTTTT. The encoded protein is CASSQTGQGNEKLFF.

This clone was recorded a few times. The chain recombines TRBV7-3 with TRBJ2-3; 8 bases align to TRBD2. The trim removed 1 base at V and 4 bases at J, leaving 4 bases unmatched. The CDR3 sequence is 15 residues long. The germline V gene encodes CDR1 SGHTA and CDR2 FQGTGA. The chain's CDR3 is CASSLNGGASDTQYF. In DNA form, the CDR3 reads TGTGCCAGCAGCTTAAACGGGGGGGCCTCAGATACGCAGTATTTT.

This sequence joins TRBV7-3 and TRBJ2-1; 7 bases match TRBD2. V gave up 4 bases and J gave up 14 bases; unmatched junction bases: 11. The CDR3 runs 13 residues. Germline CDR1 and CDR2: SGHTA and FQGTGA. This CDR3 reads CASSSGPGREEFF. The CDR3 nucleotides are TGTGCCAGCAGCTCCGGTCCTGGCCGGGAGGAGTTCTTC.

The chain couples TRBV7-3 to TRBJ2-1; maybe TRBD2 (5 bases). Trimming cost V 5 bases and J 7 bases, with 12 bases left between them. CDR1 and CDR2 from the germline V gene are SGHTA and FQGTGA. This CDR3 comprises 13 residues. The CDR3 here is CASSPSPGNEQFF. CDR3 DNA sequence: TGTGCCAGCAGCCCTAGTCCGGGAAATGAGCAGTTCTTC. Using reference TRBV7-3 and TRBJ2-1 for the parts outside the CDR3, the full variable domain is GAGVSQTPSNKVTEKGKYVELRCDPISGHTALYWYRQSLGQGPEFLIYFQGTGAADDSGLPNDRFFAVRPEGSVSTLKIQRTERGDSAVYLCASSPSPGNEQFFGPGTRLTVL.

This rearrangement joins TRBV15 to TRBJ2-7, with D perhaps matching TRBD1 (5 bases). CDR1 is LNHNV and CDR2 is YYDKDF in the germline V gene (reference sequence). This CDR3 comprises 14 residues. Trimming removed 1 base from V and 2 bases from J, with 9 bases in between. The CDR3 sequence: CATSRAPGPYEQYF. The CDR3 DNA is TGTGCCACCAGCAGAGCGCCAGGGCCCTACGAGCAGTACTTC.

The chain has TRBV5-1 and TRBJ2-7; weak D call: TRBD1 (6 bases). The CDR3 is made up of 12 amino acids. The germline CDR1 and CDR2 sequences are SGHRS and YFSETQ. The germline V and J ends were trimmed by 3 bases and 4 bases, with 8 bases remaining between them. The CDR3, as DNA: TGCGCCAGCAGCTCCACAGGGTACGAGCAGTACTTC. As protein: CASSSTGYEQYF.

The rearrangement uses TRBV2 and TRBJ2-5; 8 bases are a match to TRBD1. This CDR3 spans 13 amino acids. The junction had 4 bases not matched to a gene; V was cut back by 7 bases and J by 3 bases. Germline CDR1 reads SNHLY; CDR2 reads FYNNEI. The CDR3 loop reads CASTLTGEETQYF. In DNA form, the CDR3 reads TGTGCCAGCACCCTGACAGGGGAAGAGACCCAGTACTTC.

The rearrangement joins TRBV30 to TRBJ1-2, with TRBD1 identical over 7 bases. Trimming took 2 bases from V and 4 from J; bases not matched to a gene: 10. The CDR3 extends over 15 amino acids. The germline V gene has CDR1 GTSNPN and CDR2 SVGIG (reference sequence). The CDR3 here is CAWSTPGQRGYGYTF. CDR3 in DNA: TGTGCCTGGAGTACTCCGGGACAGCGAGGCTATGGCTACACCTTC.